Shown below are 20 T cell receptor beta chains from a single sample sequenced in a study. TCRdb recomputed calls from the 5' RACE reads with MiXCR, one row per CDR3 protein. The repertoire holds over 40,000 distinct CDR3 sequences, with around 20% as singletons. The sorted Tregs were CD4+CD25+CD127-/low cells. Input material: Tregs sorted from blood. The source is a female donor with breast cancer.

The rearrangement links TRBV7-9 to TRBJ1-1; D remains ambiguous. The CDR3 has 14 amino acids. Germline values: CDR1 SEHNR, CDR2 FQNEAQ (reference sequence). The V gene lost 4 bases and the J gene lost 3 bases, with 12 bases spanning the gap. The CDR3 nucleotides read TGTGCCAGCAGCTCGACCTTGGAGGACACTGAAGCTTTCTTT. Translating gives CASSSTLEDTEAFF.

About this clonotype: This clone may be a read error of a much larger clone one base away. The chain employs TRBV4-1 and TRBJ2-3; TRBD2 aligns across 15 bases. The length of the CDR3 is 15 residues. Germline V lookup: CDR1 MGHRA, CDR2 YSYEKL. CDR3 amino acids: CASRGTSGRPDTRYF. The CDR3 bases are TGCGCCAGCAGGGGGACTAGCGGGAGGCCAGATACGCGGTATTTT.

This clonotype appeared many times. V gene TRBV27 combines with J gene TRBJ2-1, with a weak D call TRBD2 (6 bases). The CDR3 has 17 amino acids. Between the trimmed V and J ends, which lost 5 bases and 6 bases, there was a span of 23 bases. The germline V gene encodes CDR1 MNHEY and CDR2 SMNVEV (reference sequence). CDR3 sequence: CASSPPGGGALLNEQFF. The CDR3 DNA is TGTGCCAGCAGTCCCCCCGGTGGCGGGGCCCTCCTCAATGAGCAGTTCTTC.

This clonotype has just a few counts. This chain links TRBV27 with TRBJ2-1, with D possibly matching TRBD1 (6 bases). The CDR3 length is 14 residues. Looked up from germline, CDR1 is MNHEY and CDR2 is SMNVEV (reference sequence). Trimming removed 4 bases at V and 5 bases at J, with 12 bases between. The CDR3 DNA is TGTGCCAGCAGTTCCACCGGGACAAACAATGAGCAGTTCTTC. Amino acid sequence: CASSSTGTNNEQFF.

The chain recombines TRBV6-5 with TRBJ1-2; D perhaps matches TRBD1 (6 bases). The germline V gene encodes CDR1 MNHEY and CDR2 SVGAGI. There are 15 residues in the CDR3. Trimming took 2 bases from V and 7 from J, leaving 17 bases between them. CDR3 DNA: TGTGCCAGCAGTTACCGCCCCGCCAGGGGAGGTGGCTACACCTTC. Translated, it gives CASSYRPARGGGYTF.

Many counts were recorded for this clonotype. The chain recombines TRBV12-3 or TRBV12-4 with TRBJ2-1; maybe TRBD1 (5 bases). CDR3 length equals 14 residues. The V and J ends lost 6 bases and 0 bases respectively, with 9 bases between them. CDR3 sequence (DNA): TGTGCCAGCAGGCAAGACAGCTCCTACAATGAGCAGTTCTTC. Translated: CASRQDSSYNEQFF.

This clonotype appeared many times. This rearrangement joins TRBV5-1 to TRBJ2-1, with unresolved D. This CDR3 has 14 residues. V lost 2 bases and J lost 4, with 10 bases in between. Germline V gene sequence: CDR1 SGHRS, CDR2 YFSETQ. DNA for the CDR3: TGCGCCAGCAGCTTCCCAGACCGTTACAATGAGCAGTTCTTC. It translates to CASSFPDRYNEQFF.

This clonotype was found many times. The chain carries TRBV29-1 and TRBJ2-7, with a tentative D call TRBD2 (5 bases). Germline CDR1 SQVTM, CDR2 ANQGSEA. CDR3 length equals 13 residues. The V end was cut by 2 bases, the J end by 0 bases, with 8 bases between. The CDR3 sequence is CSVELGSSYEQYF. The CDR3 DNA reads as TGCAGCGTTGAATTAGGGAGCTCCTACGAGCAGTACTTC.

This CDR3 reads CASSFGTRRTDTQYF. The CDR3 DNA reads TGTGCCAGCAGCTTTGGGACTAGACGCACAGATACGCAGTATTTT. The V and J genes are TRBV11-3 and TRBJ2-3; 8 bases are shared with TRBD2. The CDR3 contains 15 residues. Germline CDR1 SGHNT, CDR2 YENEEA. The V segment lost 3 bases and the J segment 1 base; nucleotides outside the gene matches: 3.

Regarding this clonotype: Possible read error: a much larger clone is one base away. The rearrangement uses TRBV6-5 and TRBJ2-6; the D gene is possibly TRBD1 (6 bases). The germline gives CDR1 MNHEY, CDR2 SVGAGI. The CDR3 runs 15 residues. The CDR3 here is CASSETGSGANVMTF. As DNA, the CDR3 is TGTGCCAGCAGTGAAACAGGGTCTGGGGCCAACGTCATGACTTTC.

This clonotype has a count of ten or more. The V call is TRBV10-3, the J call TRBJ1-5; D remains ambiguous. Germline V gene sequence: CDR1 ENHRY, CDR2 SYGVKD. This CDR3 region has 15 residues. V shed 0 bases and J shed 7 bases, with 13 bases lying between them. CDR3: CAISESNQRIQPQHF. CDR3 coding DNA: TGTGCCATCAGTGAGTCGAACCAGAGGATACAGCCCCAGCATTTT.

The chain uses TRBV6-5 and TRBJ1-6; D is undetermined. The CDR3 has 14 amino acids. CDR1 and CDR2 (germline): MNHEY, SVGAGI. V was clipped by 3 bases and J by 0 bases, with 3 bases between them. In DNA, the CDR3 is TGTGCCAGCAGTTATAGCTCCTATAATTCACCCCTCCACTTT. Protein product: CASSYSSYNSPLHF.

The table lists this clonotype with many counts. This chain connects TRBV6-5 to TRBJ2-1, with TRBD2 identical over 13 bases. The CDR3 length is 18 residues. Losses at the gene ends were 6 bases for V and 1 base for J; bases not matched to a gene: 9. The germline CDR1 and CDR2 sequences are MNHEY and SVGAGI. In DNA form, the CDR3 reads TGTGCCAGCAGGGACCGACTAGCGGGGGGCCCTTCCTACAATGAGCAGTTCTTC. The encoded protein is CASRDRLAGGPSYNEQFF.

The genes are TRBV28 and TRBJ2-5; D perhaps matches TRBD1 (5 bases). This CDR3 is built from 13 residues. Deletions cut 1 base from V and 5 bases from J, with 8 bases between. Per germline, CDR1 MDHEN and CDR2 SYDVKM. CDR3 region: CASSLLGRETQYF. In DNA, the CDR3 is TGTGCCAGCAGTTTATTGGGGCGGGAGACCCAGTACTTC.

This clonotype was picked up a small number of times. The chain carries TRBV12-3 or TRBV12-4 and TRBJ2-1, with D unresolved. Between the trimmed V and J ends, which lost 0 bases and 9 bases, there was a span of 6 bases. This CDR3 has 12 amino acids. The CDR3 region is CASSLAAVEQFF. As DNA, the CDR3 is TGTGCCAGCAGTTTAGCGGCGGTTGAGCAGTTCTTC.

About this clonotype: This may be a read error, as it is one base from a much larger clone. The CDR3 nucleotides are TGTGCCAGCAGCCTTGGGACGGGACCCTCCTACAATGAGCAGTTCTTC. Protein: CASSLGTGPSYNEQFF. The chain carries TRBV9 and TRBJ2-1; either TRBD1 or TRBD2 may supply D (5 bases each). The germline V gene has CDR1 SGDLS and CDR2 YYNGEE. The CDR3 totals 16 residues. The V end lost 4 bases, the J end lost 0 bases, and 14 bases lay between the germline ends.

This clonotype was seen many times. The V and J genes are TRBV9 and TRBJ2-1; 9 nucleotides agree with TRBD1. From germline, CDR1 is SGDLS and CDR2 YYNGEE. V dropped 3 bases and J dropped 1; count of bases not matched to a gene: 2. The CDR3 sequence is 15 residues long. The DNA of the CDR3 is TGTGCCAGCAGCGCGGGACAGGGTTCCTACAATGAGCAGTTCTTC. It specifies CASSAGQGSYNEQFF.

This clonotype was picked up many times. The gene calls are TRBV4-1 and TRBJ1-2; D unresolved. With 1 base removed from V and 7 bases from J, the gap between germline ends came to 7 bases. This CDR3 has 12 residues. Germline V gene sequence: CDR1 MGHRA, CDR2 YSYEKL. The CDR3 region has the DNA TGCGCCAGCAGCCAAGCGGGCCCTGGCTACACCTTC. It is translated as CASSQAGPGYTF.

The CDR3 loop is CASSPTRTGGGETQYF. CDR3 DNA: TGTGCCAGCAGCCCCACACGGACAGGCGGGGGAGAGACCCAGTACTTC. J is TRBJ2-5 and V is TRBV9; D tentatively reads TRBD1 or TRBD2 (7 bases each). The germline gives CDR1 SGDLS, CDR2 YYNGEE. Trimming removed 4 bases at V and 4 bases at J, with 20 bases between. There are 16 residues in the CDR3.

The chain combines TRBV12-3 or TRBV12-4 with TRBJ2-3; 9 nucleotides agree with TRBD2. This CDR3 comprises 17 residues. Germline trimming cut 7 bases from V and 4 bases from J; bases unmatched to any gene: 15. In DNA form, the CDR3 reads TGTGCCAGCACCCTGGGTCTAGCGGGAATTCCGGCAGATACGCAGTATTTT. It encodes CASTLGLAGIPADTQYF.